Listed below are T cell receptor beta chains from one sample, sequenced in a study of neurological immune-mediated disorders. TCRdb re-analysed the 5' RACE reads in MiXCR, keeping a single row per CDR3 protein. The table includes about 36,000 distinct CDR3 sequences, 10% detected once. Material: PBMCs. These receptor sequences come from a woman in her twenties or thirties with HTLV-1-associated myelopathy (HAM/TSP). CDR3s include the opening cysteine and the closing phenylalanine or tryptophan.

TRBJ2-1 | TRBV20-1 | CSASSGVSSYNEQFF
TRBJ1-2 | TRBV11-2 | CASSLAGALGGYTF
TRBJ2-2 | TRBV5-1 | CASRPGTGTGELFF
TRBJ1-1 | TRBV5-1 | CASSSSDAEAFF
TRBJ1-3 | TRBV15 | CATSLIYSGNTIYF
TRBJ2-2 | TRBV20-1 | CSARDRRENTGELFF
TRBJ2-7 | TRBV18 | CASSPSAGTAYEQYF
TRBJ1-1 | TRBV20-1 | CSARAGFGEAFF
TRBJ2-3 | TRBV2 | CAGSMGQASTDTQYF
TRBJ2-1 | TRBV5-5 | CASSLVPVGDSGNEQFF
TRBJ2-7 | TRBV20-1 | CSARDGYSYEQYF
TRBJ2-1 | TRBV5-1 | CASSLAVGGASMQFF